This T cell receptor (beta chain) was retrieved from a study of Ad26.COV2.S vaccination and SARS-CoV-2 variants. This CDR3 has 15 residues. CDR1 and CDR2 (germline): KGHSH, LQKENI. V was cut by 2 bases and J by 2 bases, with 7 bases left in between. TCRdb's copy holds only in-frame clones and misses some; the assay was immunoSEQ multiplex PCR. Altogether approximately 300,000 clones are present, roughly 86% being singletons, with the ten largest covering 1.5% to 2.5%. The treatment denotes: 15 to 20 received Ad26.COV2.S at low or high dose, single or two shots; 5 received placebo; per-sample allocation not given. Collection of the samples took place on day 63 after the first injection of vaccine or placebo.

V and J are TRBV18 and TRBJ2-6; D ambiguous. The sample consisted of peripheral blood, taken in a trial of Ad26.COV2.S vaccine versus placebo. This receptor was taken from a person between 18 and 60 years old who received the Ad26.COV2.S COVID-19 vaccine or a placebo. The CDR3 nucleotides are TGTGCCAGCTCACCAGGTTCCCCTGGGGCCAACGTCCTGACTTTC. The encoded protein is CASSPGSPGANVLTF. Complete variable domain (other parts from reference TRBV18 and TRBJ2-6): NAGVMQNPRHLVRRRGQEARLRCSPMKGHSHVYWYRQLPEEGLKFMVYLQKENIIDESGMPKERFSAEFPKEGPSILRIQQVVRGDSAAYFCASSPGSPGANVLTFGAGSRLTVL.